Following are 24 T cell receptor beta chains from one sample sequenced in a study of monozygotic twins with inflammatory bowel disease. TCRdb re-called the 5' RACE reads; every CDR3 protein appears as one record, without DNA. Its clone listing holds fewer than 550,000 distinct CDR3 sequences. The sequenced sample was blood. The receptors were gathered from a human donor with ulcerative colitis or Crohn's disease, or a healthy co-twin of an affected twin (not recorded which).

The V and J genes are TRBV2 and TRBJ2-2; TCRdb returns TRBD2, unconfirmable since there is no DNA. The CDR3 has 12 amino acids. Germline V gene data show CDR1 as SNHLY and CDR2 as FYNNEI. CDR3 in amino acids: CASSEGLGELFF.

The chain combines TRBV27 with TRBJ2-1; TCRdb indicates TRBD2, and absent DNA this call remains unverified. CDR1 is MNHEY and CDR2 is SMNVEV in the germline V gene (reference sequence). CDR3 size: 20 residues. The CDR3 here is CASGPLIQVWGEMVHNEQFF.

The chain has TRBV29-1 and TRBJ2-5; checking the TCRdb D call of TRBD2 is not possible without DNA. CDR1 SQVTM and CDR2 ANQGSEA come from the germline V gene. This CDR3 contains 17 residues. The CDR3 spells CSVEDPLSGGTKETQYF.

The rearrangement uses TRBV7-3 and TRBJ2-1; the TCRdb call, TRBD2, lacks DNA for checking. The CDR3 loop spans 15 amino acids. Germline CDR1 reads SGHTA; CDR2 reads FQGTGA. This CDR3 reads CASSGRLGDRNEQFF.

This chain connects TRBV9 to TRBJ2-6; TCRdb's D gene call, TRBD2, goes unchecked for lack of DNA. The CDR3 consists of 17 residues. Germline lookup yields CDR1 SGDLS and CDR2 YYNGEE. The CDR3 sequence: CASSLPGLPAGANVLTF.

This chain uses TRBV6-4 with TRBJ2-2; the D call of TRBD1 rests on TCRdb alone, since no DNA is present to check it. This CDR3 has 15 residues. CDR1 is MRHNA, CDR2 SNTAGT, per germline. CDR3 loop: CASSAAAGGIGELFF.

The chain has TRBV7-9 and TRBJ1-4; TCRdb reports TRBD1, a call that lacks DNA to check it against. Germline CDR1 reads SEHNR; CDR2 reads FQNEAQ (reference sequence). The CDR3 contains 13 residues. The CDR3 loop reads CASSPLSGEKLFF. Using reference TRBV7-9 and TRBJ1-4 for the parts outside the CDR3, the full variable domain is DTGVSQNPRHKITKRGQNVTFRCDPISEHNRLYWYRQTLGQGPEFLTYFQNEAQLEKSRLLSDRFSAERPKGSFSTLEIQRTEQGDSAMYLCASSPLSGEKLFFGSGTQLSVL.

J is TRBJ1-1 and V is TRBV7-9. Germline lookup yields CDR1 SEHNR and CDR2 FQNEAQ (reference sequence). The CDR3 consists of 11 residues. CDR3 residues: CASSFDSEAFF.

V gene TRBV15 combines with J gene TRBJ1-5. The CDR3 has 13 residues. Germline V gives CDR1 LNHNV, CDR2 YYDKDF (reference sequence). This CDR3 reads CATSIVSNQPQHF. Drawing the rest from reference TRBV15 and TRBJ1-5, the complete variable domain is DAMVIQNPRYQVTQFGKPVTLSCSQTLNHNVMYWYQQKSSQAPKLLFHYYDKDFNNEADTPDNFQSRRPNTSFCFLDIRSPGLGDTAMYLCATSIVSNQPQHFGDGTRLSIL.

The genes are TRBV12-2 and TRBJ2-2; TCRdb's D call of TRBD2 is untestable without DNA. TRBV12-2 constitutes a pseudogene. This CDR3 has 15 amino acids. The CDR3 spells CASRFWTPFPGELFF.

The genes are TRBV4-1 and TRBJ1-2. The CDR3 has 13 residues. CDR1 MGHRA and CDR2 YSYEKL come from the germline V gene. CDR3: CASSQDDGDGYTF.

The J gene is TRBJ2-3, the V gene TRBV6-5; the TCRdb D gene call, TRBD2, has no DNA to confirm it. This CDR3 has 16 residues. Germline lookup yields CDR1 MNHEY and CDR2 SVGAGI. The CDR3 loop is CASSYASGSWPDTQYF.

The V call is TRBV9, the J call TRBJ2-7; with no DNA, the TCRdb D assignment of TRBD1 cannot be verified. CDR1 and CDR2 from the germline V gene are SGDLS and YYNGEE. The CDR3 is made up of 14 amino acids. The CDR3: CASSVGDRGQEQYF.

This sequence joins TRBV5-5 and TRBJ1-2; TCRdb gives TRBD1 as the D gene, but with no DNA this cannot be confirmed. Germline loops: CDR1 SGHKS, CDR2 YYEKEE (reference sequence). The CDR3 sequence is 18 residues long. The CDR3 loop reads CASSFFGIEGQGFYGYTF. The whole variable domain, filled in from reference TRBV5-5 and TRBJ1-2, reads DAGVTQSPTHLIKTRGQQVTLRCSPISGHKSVSWYQQVLGQGPQFIFQYYEKEERGRGNFPDRFSARQFPNYSSELNVNALLLGDSALYLCASSFFGIEGQGFYGYTFGSGTRLTVV.

The chain joins TRBV2 to TRBJ1-2. This CDR3 has 13 residues. Looked up from germline, CDR1 is SNHLY and CDR2 is FYNNEI. This chain's CDR3 is CASNTLGGNGYTF.

The rearrangement uses TRBV12-3 or TRBV12-4 and TRBJ1-5; no DNA is available, so the TRBD1 call from TCRdb remains unchecked. The CDR3 runs to 15 residues. CDR3 residues: CASSLEGGSNQPQHF.

V usage is TRBV6-2 or TRBV6-3 and J usage is TRBJ1-1; with no DNA, the TCRdb D assignment of TRBD1 cannot be verified. Per the germline V gene, CDR1 is MNHEY and CDR2 is SVGEGT. This CDR3 contains 15 residues. This chain's CDR3 is CASSSQQGAGTEAFF.

The V and J genes are TRBV5-5 and TRBJ2-3; the TCRdb D gene call, TRBD1, has no DNA to confirm it. This CDR3 is 14 amino acids long. Germline V gene data show CDR1 as SGHKS and CDR2 as YYEKEE (reference sequence). The CDR3 reads CASTRGYSTDTQYF. The complete variable domain, with remaining parts taken from reference TRBV5-5 and TRBJ2-3, reads DAGVTQSPTHLIKTRGQQVTLRCSPISGHKSVSWYQQVLGQGPQFIFQYYEKEERGRGNFPDRFSARQFPNYSSELNVNALLLGDSALYLCASTRGYSTDTQYFGPGTRLTVL.

The chain combines TRBV7-9 with TRBJ2-1; the D call of TRBD2 rests on TCRdb alone, since no DNA is present to check it. Germline CDR1 is SEHNR and CDR2 is FQNEAQ (reference sequence). This CDR3 has 16 residues. The CDR3 sequence: CAGSTTGLAGINEQFF.

The chain is built from TRBV7-2 and TRBJ1-5. Germline CDR1 and CDR2: SGHTA and FQGNSA. The CDR3 length is 14 residues. Here the CDR3 reads CNSSLIGEQNPQHF.

This sequence joins TRBV7-9 and TRBJ1-2. Germline loops: CDR1 SEHNR, CDR2 FQNEAQ (reference sequence). This CDR3 is built from 13 residues. The CDR3 spells CASRNTAVNGYTF.

V is TRBV7-3 and J is TRBJ1-1; the D gene TCRdb calls, TRBD1, cannot be checked with no DNA. Germline V lookup: CDR1 SGHTA, CDR2 FQGTGA. The CDR3 is made up of 14 amino acids. The chain's CDR3 is CASSKGQGTTEAFF.

The chain is built from TRBV11-2 and TRBJ2-5; lacking DNA, the TRBD2 call made by TCRdb goes unchecked. CDR1 and CDR2 from the germline V gene are SGHAT and FQNNGV. CDR3 length: 18 amino acids. CDR3: CASSLEDPRASYQETQYF.

CDR3 region: CASSLARTGPYNEQFF. The chain couples TRBV11-2 to TRBJ2-1. The CDR3 sequence is 16 residues long. CDR1 is SGHAT and CDR2 is FQNNGV in the germline V gene.